This T cell receptor (beta chain) is from a study of blood T cell repertoires in COVID-19. Turning to the study itself: Sources were T cells, B-cell-depleted T cells, or PBMCs; the material itself was cDNA or gDNA.

Original processing notes: Cell counts per sample came from amplifying reference gene primers. Using immunoSEQ multiplex PCR, the repertoire was profiled, and TCRdb retains in-frame clones only, with some absent. V and J calls and clone size follow that table, whereas D and trimming were derived from the DNA. The sample lists around 26,000 clones, 82% occurring once. This CDR3 comprises 16 residues. V shed 6 bases and J shed 1 base, with 15 bases lying between them. Germline assignment: CDR1 KGHSH and CDR2 LQKENI. The sample comprised peripheral blood. The chain employs TRBV18 and TRBJ2-2; weak D call: TRBD2 (6 bases). The receptor's source is a human donor in a cohort sampled during active COVID-19. DNA for the CDR3: TGTGCCAGCTCGGAATATGGGACTCTGAACACCGGGGAGCTGTTTTTT. The encoded protein is CASSEYGTLNTGELFF.